The present entry profiles one T cell receptor (beta chain) with its context. The data were taken from a study of blood T cell repertoires in COVID-19. As for the study in general: Material from acute and convalescent COVID-19 was sourced from the United States, Italy and Spain. T cells, B-cell-depleted T cells, or PBMCs provided the cDNA or gDNA that served as material.

Original analysis: Reference gene primer amplification gave estimated nucleated cell counts. The protocol was immunoSEQ multiplex PCR, while the TCRdb copy is restricted to in-frame clones and leaves out a portion. V and J calls and clone size are given by that table; D and trimming were obtained from the DNA. Altogether 200,000 to 300,000 clones are present, 75% to 90% being singletons, with the ten largest covering approximately 1.4%. The V end was cut by 1 base, the J end by 4 bases, with 12 bases between. Germline CDR1 reads WSHSY; CDR2 reads SAAADI. This CDR3 has 15 amino acids. The V gene is TRBV10-2, the J gene TRBJ2-3; tentative D call: TRBD2 (6 bases). The sequencing input was peripheral blood. This receptor was identified in a middle-aged woman who had recovered from COVID-19. CDR3 sequence: CASSEWGELADTQYF. CDR3 nucleotides: TGCGCCAGCAGTGAGTGGGGGGAGCTCGCAGATACGCAGTATTTT.